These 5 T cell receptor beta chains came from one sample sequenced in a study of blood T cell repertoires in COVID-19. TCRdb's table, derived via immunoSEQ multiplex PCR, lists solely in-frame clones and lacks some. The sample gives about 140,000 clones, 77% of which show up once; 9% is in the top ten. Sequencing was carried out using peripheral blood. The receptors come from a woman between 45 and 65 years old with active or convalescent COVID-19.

This CDR3 reads CASSYDAGDGNTIYF. The DNA for the CDR3 is TGTGCCAGCAGTTACGACGCAGGGGATGGAAACACCATATATTTT. The gene calls are TRBV6-5 and TRBJ1-3, with D maybe TRBD1 (6 bases). The germline V and J ends were trimmed by 2 bases and 3 bases, with 11 bases remaining between them. CDR1 and CDR2 (germline): MNHEY, SVGAGI. The length of the CDR3 is 15 residues.

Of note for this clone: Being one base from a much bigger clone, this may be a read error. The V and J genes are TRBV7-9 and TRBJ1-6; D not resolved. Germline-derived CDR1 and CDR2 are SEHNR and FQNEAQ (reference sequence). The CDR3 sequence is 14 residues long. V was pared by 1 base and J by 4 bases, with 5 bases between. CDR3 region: CASSLVQYNSPLHF. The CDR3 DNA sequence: TGTGCCAGCAGCTTAGTACAGTATAATTCACCCCTCCACTTT. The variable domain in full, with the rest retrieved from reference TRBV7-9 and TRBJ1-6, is DTGVSQNPRHKITKRGQNVTFRCDPISEHNRLYWYRQTLGQGPEFLTYFQNEAQLEKSRLLSDRFSAERPKGSFSTLEIQRTEQGDSAMYLCASSLVQYNSPLHFGNGTRLTVT.

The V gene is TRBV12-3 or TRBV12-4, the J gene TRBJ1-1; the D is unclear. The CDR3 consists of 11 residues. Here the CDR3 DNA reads TGTAATCCAGGTCCAAACACTGAAGCTTTCTTT. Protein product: CNPGPNTEAFF.

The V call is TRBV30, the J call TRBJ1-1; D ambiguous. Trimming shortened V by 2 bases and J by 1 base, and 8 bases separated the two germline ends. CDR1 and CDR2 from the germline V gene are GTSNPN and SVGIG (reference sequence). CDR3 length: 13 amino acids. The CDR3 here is CAWSLSGNTEAFF. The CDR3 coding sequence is TGTGCCTGGAGTCTCTCGGGGAACACTGAAGCTTTCTTT.

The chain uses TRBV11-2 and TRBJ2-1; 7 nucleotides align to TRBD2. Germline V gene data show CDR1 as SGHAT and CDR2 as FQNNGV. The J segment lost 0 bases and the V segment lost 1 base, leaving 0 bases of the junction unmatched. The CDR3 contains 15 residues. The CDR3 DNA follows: TGTGCCAGCAGCTTAGTAGCGGGCTCCTACAATGAGCAGTTCTTC. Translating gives CASSLVAGSYNEQFF.